This T cell receptor (beta chain) was identified during a study of cytomegalovirus exposure and HLA in healthy donors. Study-level results: CMV serostatus was the sole immune exposure data available. In a later analysis, most CMV-associated TCR beta chains appeared HLA-restricted. Sequencing likely produced, as an artifact, a cluster of highly shared sequence variants.

This clone was observed a handful of times. Antigen specificity is unknown. Donors sampled were nominally healthy, though unrecorded immune exposures were likely. The PCR ran on 60 Vbeta and 13 Jbeta primers. Measured with immunoSEQ multiplex PCR; TCRdb has only the in-frame clones, and not every one. The repertoire holds 90,000 to 150,000 clones, with roughly 80% as singletons. With 2 bases clipped from V and 3 bases from J, the junction kept 12 bases outside the gene matches. Germline lookup yields CDR1 SEHNR and CDR2 FQNEAQ (reference sequence). The CDR3 has 18 residues. The TCR sequence derives from a woman younger than 35 in good health and CMV-seronegative. Sequenced input: PBMCs. The chain employs TRBV7-9 and TRBJ2-5; 10 bases are a match to TRBD2. The CDR3 loop reads CASSLYGPAGGSKETQYF. CDR3 DNA sequence: TGTGCCAGCAGCTTATATGGGCCAGCGGGAGGGTCCAAAGAGACCCAGTACTTC.